A selection of T cell receptor beta chains follows, all from one sample in a study of vaccination effects on CD4 cells after COVID-19. Antigen specificity for these receptors is unknown. Measured with immunoSEQ multiplex PCR; TCRdb has only the in-frame clones, and not every one. Seen here are tens of thousands of clones, 65% to 75% observed once, and the top ten hold roughly a quarter. Sequencing used CD4+ T cells from PBMCs cultured without peptide, obtained before COVID-19 vaccination. The receptors were gathered from a human donor who had a prior SARS-CoV-2 infection. Both conserved end residues are part of each CDR3.

J gene,V gene,CDR3 protein
TRBJ2-5,TRBV6-2/TRBV6-3,CASSTRTSGRPGVQYF
TRBJ1-6,TRBV9,CASSGGGDSPLHF
TRBJ2-4,TRBV11-3,CASSPGQTAKNIQYF
TRBJ1-1,TRBV6-5,CASRRGAWRNTEAFF
TRBJ1-5,TRBV19,CASSPSTGYGNQPQHF
TRBJ2-3,TRBV11-3,CASSSRLAGGADTQYF
TRBJ2-3,TRBV9,CASSVLGGVGYTDTQYF
TRBJ2-7,TRBV29-1,CSAARALGTYEQYF
TRBJ2-2,TRBV4-3,CASSQEYLAGGSGELFF
TRBJ1-2,TRBV4-3,CASSRSQGRNYGYTF
TRBJ1-1,TRBV7-9,CASSLGGRVAFF
TRBJ2-1,TRBV5-1,CASSATGTAEQFF
TRBJ1-3,TRBV9,CASSVDQGNTIYF
TRBJ1-2,TRBV2,CASTKGQGIFYGYTF
TRBJ2-3,TRBV9,CASSVAGGGDTQYF
TRBJ1-1,TRBV9,CASNPSGQTNTEAFF
TRBJ2-7,TRBV21-1,CASSKRRVAYEQYF
TRBJ1-2,TRBV9,CASSDTATGNYGYTF
TRBJ2-5,TRBV3-1/TRBV3-2,CASSQGLGRGGLRRQETQYF
TRBJ2-3,TRBV2,CASRGTGVGDTQYF
TRBJ1-5,TRBV2,CASKVSREGDQPQHF
TRBJ1-2,TRBV5-5,CASSRRGDNYGYTF
TRBJ2-7,TRBV24-1,CATQAGGGVIYEQYF